Only a few counts were recorded for the clone carrying this TCR beta chain. Its antigen is as yet unknown. The record originates from a study of regulatory T cells in long-lasting Graves disease. General study points: Public clonotype sharing was higher in persistent than newly diagnosed patients. Lower TCR diversity was seen in persistent Graves' patients than in newly diagnosed ones. Preferential use of TRBV28, TRBJ1-2 and TRBJ2-5 was seen in persistent disease.

Indicated time point: persistent/refractory GD, antithyroid drugs over 5 years with positive TRAb. PBMC RNA served as the TCR library source. Construction of the TCR beta libraries employed iRepertoire HTBI primers in conjunction with Arm-PCR of CDR3 regions. Under the authors' procedure: The study identified about 60 TRBV and 13 to 15 TRBJ segments across samples. TCRdb redid the calling of the multiplex PCR reads with MiXCR, one entry per CDR3 protein. For this entry, the V and J calls and clone size follow TCRdb and not the study's own pipeline. Here the sample spans 500,000 to 800,000 distinct CDR3 sequences, roughly 30% being singletons. The CDR3 has 16 amino acids. The V and J ends lost 1 base and 1 base, in that order; junction bases with no gene match: 6. Germline V gene lookup returns CDR1 DFQATT and CDR2 SNEGSKA (reference sequence).

The chain has TRBV20-1 and TRBJ2-7; 11 positions match TRBD2. This TCR was recovered from a female donor with Graves disease. The sample here was peripheral blood mononuclear cells (PBMCs), taken when the disease was refractory, from a patient treated with antithyroid drugs. The CDR3 DNA follows: TGCAGTGCTAGAGCTAGCGGGAGGCGGGGATCCTACGAGCAGTACTTC. It specifies CSARASGRRGSYEQYF.